This TCR beta chain was recovered during a study of blood T cell repertoires in COVID-19 (TCRdb year 2020). For context, the study as a whole: Samples covering the acute and convalescent phases of COVID-19 were provided by collaborators in the United States, Italy and Spain. A de-identified subject ID, COVID-19 status, age in years and sex were almost always included in the sample metadata. Samples were obtained from the ongoing ImmuneRACE study (first 160 participants) and from about 1,300 subjects provided by 6 global collaborators. The repertoires were made available in a free public database intended to serve as a resource for research on the immune response to SARS-CoV-2. Where available, HLA class I and class II types were taken from metadata supplied by the sample provider and were not determined by assay-based typing. The prospective study material was composed of cDNA or gDNA derived from T cells, B-cell-depleted T cells, or PBMCs. Deeply sampled blood TCRbeta repertoires from subjects exposed to, actively infected with, or recovered from COVID-19 were included in the dataset.

Whole blood was collected in K2EDTA tubes by collaborating institutions according to the institutions' own protocols. For TCRbeta analysis, collaborators shipped samples in one of three forms: frozen whole blood, isolated PBMCs, or DNA extracted from either of those sample types. Sequences MNHEY (CDR1) and SVGAGI (CDR2) are obtained from the germline V gene. The CDR3 holds 14 amino acids from the cysteine to the phenylalanine. The CDR3 DNA has 42 bases and is translated from base 1. Trimming costs V 7 bases and J 1 base, and their ends lie 13 bases apart. TCRbeta CDR3 regions were amplified from genomic DNA by means of the immunoSEQ Assay, a bias-controlled multiplex PCR. As for the authors' bioinformatics: Within the assay, amplification of reference gene primers was used to estimate how many nucleated cells each sample contained. To quantify the absolute abundance of each unique TCRbeta CDR3 rearrangement, sequence reads were collapsed and filtered. For each sample, productive Simpson clonality was calculated as the square root of Simpson's diversity index across productive rearrangements. The table comes from immuneACCESS by way of TCRdb, which keeps in-frame sequences with V and J called. Part of the clones is missing from these tables; in studies checked, under half for an unresolved V gene and the rest for unknown reasons. Clonal size and the V and J genes are those of that table, whereas D and trimming came from the DNA. In this sample the table shows 100,000 or so clones, over 75% of which occur a single time. The ten largest clones represent about 13% of the sample.

The paper's findings and limits, for the study overall: How much clinical and demographic metadata was included differed by source and by participant, and the metadata was provided uncurated.

About this clone itself: What antigen it recognizes has not been identified. One base away there is no much larger clone; base qualities are not given.

Material for sequencing was peripheral blood. The chain is made from TRBV6-5 and TRBJ1-2; no D gene can be assigned with confidence. The receptor was isolated from a human donor in a cohort sampled during active COVID-19. At the DNA level, the sequence is TGTGCCAGCACTGCGACGACACGTAACTATGGCTACACCTTC. Its protein is CASTATTRNYGYTF.